The 18 T cell receptor beta chains below come from one sample, sequenced in a study of human T cells and chemical hapten exposure. Time point here: patch test 3, about 24 weeks after DPC sensitization. Treatment denoted: therapeutic diphenylcyclopropenone sensitization with weekly scalp DPC. Each CDR3 protein gets one entry after TCRdb re-called the RACE reads with MiXCR. The sample lists some 79,000 distinct CDR3 sequences, about a tenth occurring once. Sequenced material: whole blood, taken in connection with sensitization to the hapten diphenylcyclopropenone (DPC). The source of these receptors is a woman in her 50s with alopecia areata. Some clones in this sample may be carry-over from other donors' samples.

To note about this clonotype: This may stem from a read error, because a much larger clone lies one nucleotide away. The chain uses TRBV14 and TRBJ2-2, with D tentatively TRBD1 or TRBD2 (5 bases each). Germline lookup yields CDR1 SGHDN and CDR2 FVKESK. The CDR3 is 15 amino acids. This CDR3 is CASSQAGHNTGDLFF. In nucleotides, the CDR3 is TGTGCCAGCAGCCAAGCGGGGCACAACACCGGGGATCTGTTTTTT.

This clonotype showed up just a few times. The chain employs TRBV29-1 and TRBJ2-2; 8 bases are a match to TRBD1. Germline-derived CDR1 and CDR2 are SQVTM and ANQGSEA. V dropped 1 base and J dropped 3; count of bases not matched to a gene: 4. CDR3 length equals 15 residues. The CDR3 bases are TGCAGCGTTGAAGTATACAGGGGGTACACCGGGGAGCTGTTTTTT. Its protein product is CSVEVYRGYTGELFF.

The V call is TRBV12-3 or TRBV12-4, the J call TRBJ2-5, with unresolved D. CDR3 size: 14 residues. V dropped 6 bases and J dropped 2 bases, with 13 bases sitting between them. This CDR3 reads CASSALVGQETQYF. The DNA of the CDR3 is TGTGCCAGCAGCGCGCTGGTGGGACAAGAGACCCAGTACTTC.

CDR3 nucleotide sequence: TGTGCCAGCAGCCGAGGCGGGAGAAACACCGGGGAGCTGTTTTTT. Protein product: CASSRGGRNTGELFF. The chain uses TRBV7-2 and TRBJ2-2; 7 bases are shared with TRBD2. Trimming took 5 bases from V and 2 from J; bases not matched to a gene: 5. Germline CDR1 reads SGHTA; CDR2 reads FQGNSA. The CDR3 covers 15 residues.

V and J are TRBV11-2 and TRBJ2-7; TRBD1 is a possible D gene (6 bases). CDR1 is SGHAT, CDR2 FQNNGV, per germline. This CDR3 has 15 residues. Trimming shortened V by 6 bases and J by 1 base, and 16 bases separated the two germline ends. The CDR3 here is CASRGNRVGSYEQYF. In DNA form, the CDR3 reads TGTGCCAGCAGAGGAAACAGGGTGGGATCCTACGAGCAGTACTTC.

This clonotype was seen only a few times. V gene TRBV15 combines with J gene TRBJ2-7; maybe TRBD2 (5 bases). CDR3 size: 13 residues. Germline values: CDR1 LNHNV, CDR2 YYDKDF (reference sequence). V lost 0 bases and J 7 bases, leaving 10 bases between the germline ends. The CDR3, as DNA: TGTGCCACCAGCAGAGATCCCACGGGGGAGCAGTACTTC. Its translation: CATSRDPTGEQYF.

The chain recombines TRBV3-1 with TRBJ1-2; D not resolved. CDR1 and CDR2 from the germline V gene are LGHDT and YNNKEL (reference sequence). Trimming stripped 4 bases from V and 5 bases from J, with 11 bases between. CDR3 size: 13 residues. The CDR3 nucleotides are TGTGCCAGCAGCCCTCGCTCGGGATATGGCTACACCTTC. This encodes CASSPRSGYGYTF.

At least ten counts were recorded for this clonotype. The chain recombines TRBV7-9 with TRBJ1-5; D might be TRBD1 (6 bases). This CDR3 region has 13 residues. V dropped 5 bases and J dropped 4 bases, with 9 bases sitting between them. The germline CDR1 and CDR2 sequences are SEHNR and FQNEAQ (reference sequence). DNA of the CDR3: TGTGCCAGCAGCCTAGACAGGAATCAGCCCCAGCATTTT. This gives the protein CASSLDRNQPQHF.

The V gene is TRBV30, the J gene TRBJ2-4; TRBD2 is a possible D gene (6 bases). The germline V and J ends were trimmed by 4 bases and 8 bases, with 9 bases remaining between them. Germline V gives CDR1 GTSNPN, CDR2 SVGIG (reference sequence). This CDR3 is 11 amino acids long. DNA of the CDR3: TGTGCCTGGAAGGAGCGGGACATTCAGTACTTC. It translates to CAWKERDIQYF.

The sample holds many counts of this clonotype. The V and J genes are TRBV20-1 and TRBJ2-5; 7 bases are a match to TRBD1. CDR1 DFQATT and CDR2 SNEGSKA come from the germline V gene (reference sequence). V lost 0 bases and J lost 4; bases outside the gene matches: 8. The CDR3 extends over 15 amino acids. The CDR3 nucleotides are TGCAGTGCTAGAGACCCCGAACAGGGGAGAGAGACCCAGTACTTC. It codes for CSARDPEQGRETQYF.

This clonotype appeared a few times. The chain couples TRBV29-1 to TRBJ2-1, with D possibly being TRBD1 or TRBD2 (6 bases each). CDR1 is SQVTM, CDR2 ANQGSEA, per germline. CDR3 size: 14 residues. The V end was cut by 0 bases, the J end by 8 bases, with 14 bases between. The CDR3 spells CSVEDLGAGYEQFF. The CDR3 nucleotides read TGCAGCGTTGAAGATCTGGGGGCGGGGTATGAGCAGTTCTTC.

This clonotype was picked up a small number of times. This sequence joins TRBV11-2 and TRBJ1-2, with 7 bases matching TRBD1. Trimming removed 6 bases from V and 8 bases from J; junction bases left unmatched: 9. The CDR3 loop spans 13 amino acids. Germline loops: CDR1 SGHAT, CDR2 FQNNGV. The CDR3 DNA is TGTGCCAGCAGTATCAGGGGGGCAGGCGGCTACACCTTC. Its protein is CASSIRGAGGYTF.

This clonotype was picked up a small number of times. The chain has TRBV29-1 and TRBJ2-7; D is unresolved. The CDR3 runs to 11 residues. Per germline, CDR1 SQVTM and CDR2 ANQGSEA. V lost 6 bases to trimming and J lost 7 bases, with 13 bases between them. CDR3 loop: CSVRRMGEQYF. The CDR3 nucleotides read TGCAGCGTCAGACGGATGGGGGAGCAGTACTTC.

This clonotype was observed at least ten times. The V gene is TRBV6-5, the J gene TRBJ2-7; D perhaps matches TRBD2 (6 bases). Trimming left V 5 bases short and J 3 bases short, with 11 bases between. This CDR3 spans 13 amino acids. CDR1 and CDR2 from the germline V gene are MNHEY and SVGAGI. For the CDR3, the DNA is TGTGCCAGCAGTCTCGGGGGTTACTACGAGCAGTACTTC. Translating gives CASSLGGYYEQYF.

In this sample, this clonotype turned up many times. CDR3 loop: CASSRGLAGAYEQYF. CDR3 nucleotide sequence: TGTGCCAGTAGCCGAGGACTAGCGGGGGCCTACGAGCAGTACTTC. The chain combines TRBV19 with TRBJ2-7; 13 bases map to TRBD2. Unmatched junction bases numbered 4, after V lost 6 bases and J lost 2 bases. This CDR3 spans 15 amino acids. Germline V gene lookup returns CDR1 LNHDA and CDR2 SQIVND (reference sequence).

This clonotype was seen a few times. The rearrangement joins TRBV5-5 to TRBJ2-1, with D perhaps matching TRBD1 (5 bases). The CDR3 is made up of 15 amino acids. Deletions cut 0 bases from V and 5 bases from J, with 12 bases between. Per germline, CDR1 SGHKS and CDR2 YYEKEE (reference sequence). The CDR3 region has the DNA TGTGCCAGCAGCTTGGGCAGGGCGATCCACAATGAGCAGTTCTTC. Translating it yields CASSLGRAIHNEQFF.

In its sample, this clonotype was seen many times. This sequence joins TRBV7-9 and TRBJ1-1, with D possibly being TRBD1 (5 bases). Deletions cut 4 bases from V and 0 bases from J, with 12 bases between. Germline CDR1 and CDR2: SEHNR and FQNEAQ (reference sequence). The CDR3 totals 15 residues. The CDR3 DNA is TGTGCCAGCAGCTCTTCCAGGGCTTTGAACACTGAAGCTTTCTTT. It is translated as CASSSSRALNTEAFF.

The gene calls are TRBV14 and TRBJ2-3; D is uncertain. Per germline, CDR1 SGHDN and CDR2 FVKESK. Trimming removed 1 base at V and 10 bases at J, with 12 bases between. The CDR3 is 13 residues long. The CDR3 is CASSQGPARAQYF. The CDR3 region has the DNA TGTGCCAGCAGCCAAGGTCCCGCTCGGGCGCAGTATTTT.